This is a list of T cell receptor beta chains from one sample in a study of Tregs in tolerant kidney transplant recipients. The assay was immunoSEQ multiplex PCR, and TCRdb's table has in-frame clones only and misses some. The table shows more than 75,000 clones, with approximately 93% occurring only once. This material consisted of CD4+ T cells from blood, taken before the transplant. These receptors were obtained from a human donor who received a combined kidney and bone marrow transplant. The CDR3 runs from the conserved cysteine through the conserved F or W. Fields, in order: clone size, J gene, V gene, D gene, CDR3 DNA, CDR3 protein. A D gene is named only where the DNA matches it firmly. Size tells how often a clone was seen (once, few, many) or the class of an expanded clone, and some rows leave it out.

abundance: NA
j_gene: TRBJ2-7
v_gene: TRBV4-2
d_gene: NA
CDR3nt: TGTGCCAGCAGCCAGAGAGGGACAACCTTGGGGGAGCAGTACTTC
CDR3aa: CASSQRGTTLGEQYF

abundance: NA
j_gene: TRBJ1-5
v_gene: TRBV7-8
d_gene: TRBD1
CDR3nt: TGTGCCAGCAGCTTAGGAGCAGGGGGCGGCAATCAGCCCCAGCATTTT
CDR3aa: CASSLGAGGGNQPQHF

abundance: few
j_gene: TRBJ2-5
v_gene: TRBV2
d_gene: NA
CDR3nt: TGTGCCAGCAGTGCAAAAGAGACCCAGTACTTC
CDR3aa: CASSAKETQYF

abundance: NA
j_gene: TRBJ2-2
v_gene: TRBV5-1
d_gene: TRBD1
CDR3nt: TGCGCCAGCAGTTCCGACAGGGGGAAGGGCACCGGGGAGCTGTTTTTT
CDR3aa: CASSSDRGKGTGELFF

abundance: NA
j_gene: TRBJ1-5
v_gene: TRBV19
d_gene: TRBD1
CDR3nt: TGTGCCAGTAGTTTTTCTCAGGGGGCGAGGCAGCCCCAGCATTTT
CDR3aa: CASSFSQGARQPQHF

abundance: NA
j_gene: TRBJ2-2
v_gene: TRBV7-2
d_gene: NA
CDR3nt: TGTGCCAGCAGTCTGACCCGGGTAACCGGGGAGCTGTTTTTT
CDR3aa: CASSLTRVTGELFF

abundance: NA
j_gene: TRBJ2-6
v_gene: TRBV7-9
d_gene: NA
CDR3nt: TGTGCCAGCAGCTTAGCCCCACAGGCTGGGGCCAACGTCCTGACTTTC
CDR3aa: CASSLAPQAGANVLTF

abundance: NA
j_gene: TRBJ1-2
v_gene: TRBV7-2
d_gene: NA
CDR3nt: TGTGCCAGCACCGTAAAATCGGGGGTAGCTAACTATGGCTACACCTTC
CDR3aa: CASTVKSGVANYGYTF

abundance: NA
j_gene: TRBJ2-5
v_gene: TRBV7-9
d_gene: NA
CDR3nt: TGTGCCAGCAGCGCCGCCAGGGGCCGAGAGCAGTACTTC
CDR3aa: CASSAARGREQYF

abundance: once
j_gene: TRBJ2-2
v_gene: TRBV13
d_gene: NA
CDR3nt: TGTGCCAGCAGCCGCGGACTAACCGGGGAGCTGTTTTTT
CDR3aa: CASSRGLTGELFF

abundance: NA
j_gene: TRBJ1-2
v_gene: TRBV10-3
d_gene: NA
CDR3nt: TGTGCCATCAGTGATGGGGGGGGGAACTATGGCTACACCTTC
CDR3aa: CAISDGGGNYGYTF

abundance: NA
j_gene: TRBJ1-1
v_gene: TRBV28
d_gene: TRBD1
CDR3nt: TGTGCCAGCATTCCACCCCCGGGACAGGGGGGCACTGAAGCTTTCTTT
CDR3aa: CASIPPPGQGGTEAFF

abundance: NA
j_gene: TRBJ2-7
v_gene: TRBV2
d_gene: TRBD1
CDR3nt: TGTGCCAGCAGGGACAGGGGCCACGAGCAGTACTTC
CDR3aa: CASRDRGHEQYF

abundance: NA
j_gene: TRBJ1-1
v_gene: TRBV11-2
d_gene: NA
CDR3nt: TGTGCCAGCAGTCCCAACCTGAGCTCGGGCACTGAAGCTTTCTTT
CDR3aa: CASSPNLSSGTEAFF

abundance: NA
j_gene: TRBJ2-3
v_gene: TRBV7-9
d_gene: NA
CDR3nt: TGTGCCAGCACCCCGGGAAAAGGTGGGATTAGGTGGGATACGCAGTATTTT
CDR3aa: CASTPGKGGIRWDTQYF

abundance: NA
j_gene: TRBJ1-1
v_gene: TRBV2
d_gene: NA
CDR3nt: TGTGCCAGCGTGTTTCTTCAACCAAACGGTCGCACTGAAGCTTTCTTT
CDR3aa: CASVFLQPNGRTEAFF

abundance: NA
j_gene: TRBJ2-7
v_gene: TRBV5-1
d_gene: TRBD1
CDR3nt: TGCGCCAGCAGCTTAACAGGGGGATTGTACGAGCAGTACTTC
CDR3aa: CASSLTGGLYEQYF

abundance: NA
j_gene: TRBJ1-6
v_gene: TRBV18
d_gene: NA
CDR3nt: TGTGCCAGCTCATCCGACAGTGGGAATAATTCCCCCCTCCACTTT
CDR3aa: CASSSDSGNNSPLHF

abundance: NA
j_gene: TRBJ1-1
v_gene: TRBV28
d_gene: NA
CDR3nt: TGTGCCAGCCGAAATTCAGGGGACACTGAAGCTTTCTTT
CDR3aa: CASRNSGDTEAFF

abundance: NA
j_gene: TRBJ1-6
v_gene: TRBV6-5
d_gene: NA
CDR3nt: TGTGCCAGCAGTCCCTGGGACATCCATAATTCACCCCTCCACTTT
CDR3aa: CASSPWDIHNSPLHF

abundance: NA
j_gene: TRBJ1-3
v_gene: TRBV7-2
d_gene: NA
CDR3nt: TGTGCCAGCAGCCCGTTAGTTGCTGGAAACACCATATATTTT
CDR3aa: CASSPLVAGNTIYF

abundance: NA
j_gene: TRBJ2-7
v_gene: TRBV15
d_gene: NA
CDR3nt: TGTGCCACCAGCAGAGAAACCGGGAGCTCCTACGAGCAGTACTTC
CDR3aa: CATSRETGSSYEQYF

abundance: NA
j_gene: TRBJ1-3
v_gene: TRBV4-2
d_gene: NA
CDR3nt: TGTGCCAGCAGCCAAGAATGGGGGGGTAGCTCTGGAAACACCATATATTTT
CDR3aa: CASSQEWGGSSGNTIYF

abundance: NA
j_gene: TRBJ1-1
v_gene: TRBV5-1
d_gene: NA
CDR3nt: TGCGCCAGCTCAAAAACAGGGCTGGACACTGAAGCTTTCTTT
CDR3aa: CASSKTGLDTEAFF

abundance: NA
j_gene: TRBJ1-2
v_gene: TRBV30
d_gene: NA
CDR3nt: TGTGCCTGGAGTGAAGAACAGAGAGTCTATGGCTACACCTTC
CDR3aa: CAWSEEQRVYGYTF

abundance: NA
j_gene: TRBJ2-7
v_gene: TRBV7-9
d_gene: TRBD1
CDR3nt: TGTGCCAGCAGCTTAGGTGCAGGGGGTGGGGACGAGCAGTACTTC
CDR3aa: CASSLGAGGGDEQYF

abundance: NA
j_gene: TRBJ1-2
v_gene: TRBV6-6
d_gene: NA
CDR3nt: TGTGCCAGCAGTTACTCGAAGGGGCCTGGCTACACCTTC
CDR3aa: CASSYSKGPGYTF

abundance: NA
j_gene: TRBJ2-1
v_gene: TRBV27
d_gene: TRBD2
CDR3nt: TGTGCCAGTCCACTAGCGGGCGACTACAATGAGCAGTTCTTC
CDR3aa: CASPLAGDYNEQFF

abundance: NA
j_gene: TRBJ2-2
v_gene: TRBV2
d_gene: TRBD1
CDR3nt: TGTGCCAGCAGTGAAAGGGACAGAGGGACCGGGGAGCTGTTTTTT
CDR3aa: CASSERDRGTGELFF

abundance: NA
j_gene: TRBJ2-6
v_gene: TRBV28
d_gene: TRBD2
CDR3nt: TGTGCCAGCAGACAAGGGACTAAAAGCTCGAGCTCTGGGGCCAACGTCCTGACTTTC
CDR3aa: CASRQGTKSSSSGANVLTF

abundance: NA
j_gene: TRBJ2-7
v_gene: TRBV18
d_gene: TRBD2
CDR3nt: TGTGCCAGCTCACCATTAAGCGGGGGGTCCTACGAGCAGTACTTC
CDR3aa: CASSPLSGGSYEQYF

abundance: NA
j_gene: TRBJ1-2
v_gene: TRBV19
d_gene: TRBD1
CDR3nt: TGTGCCAGTAGTATTATCGGACAGGGGGAAAACTATGGCTACACCTTC
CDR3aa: CASSIIGQGENYGYTF

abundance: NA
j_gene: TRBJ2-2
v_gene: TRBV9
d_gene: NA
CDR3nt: TGTGCCAGCAGCGTGGGAGTTGTCACCGGGGAGCTGTTTTTT
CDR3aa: CASSVGVVTGELFF

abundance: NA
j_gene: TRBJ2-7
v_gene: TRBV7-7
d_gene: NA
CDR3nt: TGTGCCAGCAGCCGGAACCTAGCTTCCGAGCAGTACTTC
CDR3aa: CASSRNLASEQYF

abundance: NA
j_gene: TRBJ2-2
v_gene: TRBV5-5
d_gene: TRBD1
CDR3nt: TGTGCCAGCAGCTTGGCTTCAGGGGGCGCCGGCGGGGAGCTGTTTTTT
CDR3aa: CASSLASGGAGGELFF